A single sample gave rise to the 16 T cell receptor beta chains below, sequenced in a study of cytomegalovirus exposure and HLA in healthy donors. Amplification used 60 Vbeta primers and 13 Jbeta primers. Clones were read by immunoSEQ multiplex PCR, and TCRdb kept only the in-frame ones, dropping some. Here the sample spans fewer than 150,000 clones, around 77% being singletons. Input material: PBMCs. These receptors were taken from a man aged 25 to 40 in good health and CMV-seronegative.

This clone was detected a few times. The gene calls are TRBV6-5 and TRBJ2-7, with D possibly being TRBD1 (7 bases). The CDR3 sequence is 14 residues long. The ends were cut back, 5 bases at V and 4 bases at J, with 15 bases in the middle. Per the germline V gene, CDR1 is MNHEY and CDR2 is SVGAGI. The CDR3 DNA reads TGTGCCAGCAGTCGACAGGGAGGAGGATACGAGCAGTACTTC. The encoded protein is CASSRQGGGYEQYF.

V is TRBV28 and J is TRBJ1-1; D is undetermined. The CDR3 runs to 16 residues. The V gene lost 3 bases and the J gene lost 1 base, with 15 bases spanning the gap. Germline CDR1 reads MDHEN; CDR2 reads SYDVKM. DNA of the CDR3: TGTGCCAGCAGTTTGGCAGTAGGCAGGCCGAACACTGAAGCTTTCTTT. Translated, it gives CASSLAVGRPNTEAFF.

Here the CDR3 reads CASSQTGFRNTIYF. The CDR3 DNA sequence: TGCGCCAGCAGCCAGACAGGATTCCGGAACACCATATATTTT. The chain employs TRBV4-1 and TRBJ1-3, with D possibly being TRBD1 (6 bases). The CDR3 covers 14 residues. The germline V and J ends were trimmed by 3 bases and 7 bases, with 13 bases remaining between them. CDR1 is MGHRA, CDR2 YSYEKL, per germline.

The chain uses TRBV2 and TRBJ2-1, with 16 bases matching TRBD2. V lost 6 bases, J lost 7 bases, and 0 bases stayed unmatched. CDR1 is SNHLY and CDR2 is FYNNEI in the germline V gene. This CDR3 contains 14 residues. The CDR3: CASRGLAGGNEQFF. In DNA form, the CDR3 reads TGTGCCAGCAGGGGACTAGCGGGAGGGAATGAGCAGTTCTTC.

The V call is TRBV2, the J call TRBJ2-1; 8 bases are shared with TRBD2. V shed 7 bases, J shed 7 bases, and the junction held 6 bases outside the gene matches. In germline, CDR1 is SNHLY, CDR2 FYNNEI. The CDR3 totals 13 residues. The CDR3 region has the DNA TGTGCCAGCAAAGGCGTAGCGGGGAATGAGCAGTTCTTC. Its translation is CASKGVAGNEQFF.

The rearrangement joins TRBV2 to TRBJ1-1; perhaps TRBD1 as D (5 bases). Germline assignment: CDR1 SNHLY and CDR2 FYNNEI. The CDR3 is made up of 15 amino acids. Trimming pared 5 bases from V and 5 bases from J, leaving 18 bases between. The chain's CDR3 is CASSPGTGVVTEAFF. DNA of the CDR3: TGTGCCAGCAGTCCCGGGACGGGGGTGGTTACTGAAGCTTTCTTT.

The chain has TRBV14 and TRBJ2-1; 11 positions match TRBD2. This CDR3 spans 15 amino acids. Trimming took 1 base from V and 4 from J; bases not matched to a gene: 0. Germline V lookup: CDR1 SGHDN, CDR2 FVKESK. CDR3 protein: CASSQGTSGYNEQFF. CDR3 DNA sequence: TGTGCCAGCAGCCAAGGGACTAGCGGGTACAATGAGCAGTTCTTC.

V gene TRBV7-9 combines with J gene TRBJ1-1; no clear D. CDR1 is SEHNR and CDR2 is FQNEAQ in the germline V gene (reference sequence). The ends were cut back, 1 base at V and 3 bases at J, with 9 bases in the middle. The CDR3 loop spans 14 amino acids. For the CDR3, the DNA is TGTGCCAGCAGCTTAGTGGTCGGTGACACTGAAGCTTTCTTT. Translated, it gives CASSLVVGDTEAFF.

The chain has TRBV5-1 and TRBJ2-1; 11 positions match TRBD2. Germline V gene data show CDR1 as SGHRS and CDR2 as YFSETQ. The ends lost 3 bases at V and 8 bases at J; junction bases unmatched: 10. There are 16 residues in the CDR3. This chain's CDR3 is CASSWLGLAVIDEQFF. The CDR3 coding sequence is TGCGCCAGCAGCTGGCTGGGACTAGCGGTTATAGATGAGCAGTTCTTC.

V and J are TRBV10-3 and TRBJ2-7, with TRBD1 matching over 8 bases. J gave up 6 bases and V 0 bases, and 4 bases lay outside the gene matches. Germline V gives CDR1 ENHRY, CDR2 SYGVKD. The CDR3 covers 14 residues. CDR3 sequence (DNA): TGTGCCATCAGTGAGTCGACAGGGGTAAGCGAGCAGTACTTC. Translated: CAISESTGVSEQYF.

This clone showed up just a few times. The V and J genes are TRBV13 and TRBJ2-7, with D maybe TRBD2 (6 bases). The germline V gene encodes CDR1 PRHDT and CDR2 FYEKMQ (reference sequence). With 2 bases removed from V and 4 bases from J, the gap between germline ends came to 15 bases. There are 15 residues in the CDR3. The CDR3 loop is CASSLQSGRQYEQYF. As DNA, the CDR3 is TGTGCCAGCAGCTTACAGTCAGGGAGGCAGTACGAGCAGTACTTC.

The CDR3 DNA reads as TGTGCCACCAGCAGAGAGGAGGGGCCGAACACTGAAGCTTTCTTT. Its translation is CATSREEGPNTEAFF. The V and J genes are TRBV15 and TRBJ1-1; TRBD1 is a possible D gene (5 bases). The CDR3 consists of 15 residues. The V end was cut by 0 bases, the J end by 1 base, with 9 bases between. Germline lookup yields CDR1 LNHNV and CDR2 YYDKDF (reference sequence).

This clone was found a few times. A far bigger clonotype differs at one base, so this is likely a read error. The sample has other DNA sequences that encode this CDR3 too. The V gene is TRBV27, the J gene TRBJ1-2, with D uncertain. V lost 10 bases to trimming and J lost 4 bases, with 10 bases between them. CDR3 length equals 11 residues. CDR1 is MNHEY, CDR2 SMNVEV, per germline (reference sequence). CDR3 sequence reads: CATLNFYGYTF. DNA of the CDR3: TGTGCCACCCTTAACTTCTATGGCTACACCTTC.

In regard to this clone: A read error may account for a junction end that differs from germline. The chain is built from TRBV4-1 and TRBJ1-2, with 8 nucleotides matching TRBD1. The CDR3 contains 13 residues. Germline V gives CDR1 MGHRA, CDR2 YSYEKL. The DNA of the CDR3 is TGCGCCAGCAGTCAACCGACAGGGGATGGCTACCCCTTC. Protein product: CASSQPTGDGYPF.

This clone was seen only a few times. V usage is TRBV27 and J usage is TRBJ1-1; D gene uncertain. The CDR3 spans 16 residues. CDR1 is MNHEY and CDR2 is SMNVEV in the germline V gene (reference sequence). V dropped 6 bases and J dropped 0 bases, with 17 bases sitting between them. The CDR3 DNA reads TGTGCCAGCAGCCTTATAGTGCCCGTCTTGAACACTGAAGCTTTCTTT. Amino acid sequence: CASSLIVPVLNTEAFF.

The V gene is TRBV4-1, the J gene TRBJ1-5; 9 bases map to TRBD1. V shed 0 bases and J 0 bases; nucleotides not matched to a gene: 3. CDR3 length: 17 residues. The germline CDR1 and CDR2 sequences are MGHRA and YSYEKL. The CDR3 DNA reads as TGCGCCAGCAGCCAAGATTTGGGACAGGGTAGCAATCAGCCCCAGCATTTT. It translates to CASSQDLGQGSNQPQHF.